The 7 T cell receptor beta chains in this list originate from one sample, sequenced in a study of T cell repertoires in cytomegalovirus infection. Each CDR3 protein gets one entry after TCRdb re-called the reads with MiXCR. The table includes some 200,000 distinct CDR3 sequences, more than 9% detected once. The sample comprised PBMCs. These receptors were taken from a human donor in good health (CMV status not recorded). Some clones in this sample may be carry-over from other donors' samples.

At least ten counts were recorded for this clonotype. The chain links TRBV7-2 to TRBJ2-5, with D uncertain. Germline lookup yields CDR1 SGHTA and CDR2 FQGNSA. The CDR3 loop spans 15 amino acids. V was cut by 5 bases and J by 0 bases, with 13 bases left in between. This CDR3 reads CASSGTRTYQETQYF. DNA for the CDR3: TGTGCCAGCAGCGGAACGAGAACATACCAAGAGACCCAGTACTTC. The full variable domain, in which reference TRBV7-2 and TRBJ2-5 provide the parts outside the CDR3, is GAGVSQSPSNKVTEKGKDVELRCDPISGHTALYWYRQSLGQGLEFLIYFQGNSAPDKSGLPSDRFSAERTGGSVSTLTIQRTQQEDSAVYLCASSGTRTYQETQYFGPGTRLLVL.

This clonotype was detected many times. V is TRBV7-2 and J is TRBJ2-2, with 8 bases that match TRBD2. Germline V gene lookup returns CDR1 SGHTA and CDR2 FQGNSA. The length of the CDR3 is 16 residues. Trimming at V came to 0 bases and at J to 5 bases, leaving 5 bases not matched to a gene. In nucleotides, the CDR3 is TGTGCCAGCAGCTTAGCCAGCGGGAGAGGTACCGGGGAGCTGTTTTTT. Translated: CASSLASGRGTGELFF.

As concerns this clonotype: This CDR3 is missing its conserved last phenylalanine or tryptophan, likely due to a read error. In DNA, the CDR3 is TGTGCCAGCTCACCACAACAGCTCTCTGGGGCCAACGTCCTGACTTGC. Amino acids: CASSPQQLSGANVLTC. The genes are TRBV18 and TRBJ2-6, with no clear D. CDR3 length: 16 amino acids. From germline, CDR1 is KGHSH and CDR2 LQKENI. V shed 1 base and J shed 0 bases, with 7 bases lying between them.

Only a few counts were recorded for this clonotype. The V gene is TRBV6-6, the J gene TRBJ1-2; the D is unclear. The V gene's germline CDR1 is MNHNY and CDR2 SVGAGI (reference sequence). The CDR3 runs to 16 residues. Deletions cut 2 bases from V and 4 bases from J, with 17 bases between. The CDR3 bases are TGTGCCAGCAGTTACCCCTTACCAAGGGTGGGCTATGGCTACACCTTC. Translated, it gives CASSYPLPRVGYGYTF.

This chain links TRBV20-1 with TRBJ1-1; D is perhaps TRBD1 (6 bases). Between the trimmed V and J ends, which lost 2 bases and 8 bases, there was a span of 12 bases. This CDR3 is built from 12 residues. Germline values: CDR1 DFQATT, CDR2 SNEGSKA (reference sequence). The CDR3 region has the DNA TGCAGTGCTAGATTAAACAGGGAAGAAGCTTTCTTT. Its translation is CSARLNREEAFF.

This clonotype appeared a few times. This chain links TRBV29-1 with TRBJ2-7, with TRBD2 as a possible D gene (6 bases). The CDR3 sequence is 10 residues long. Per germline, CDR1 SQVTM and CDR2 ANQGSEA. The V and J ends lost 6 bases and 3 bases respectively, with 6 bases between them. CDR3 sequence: CSVGGYEQYF. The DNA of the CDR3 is TGCAGCGTGGGAGGCTACGAGCAGTACTTC.

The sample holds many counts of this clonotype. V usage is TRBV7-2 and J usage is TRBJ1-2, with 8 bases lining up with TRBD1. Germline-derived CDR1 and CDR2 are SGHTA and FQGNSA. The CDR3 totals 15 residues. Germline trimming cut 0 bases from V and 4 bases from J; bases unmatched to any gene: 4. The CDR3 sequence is CASSLAGQGGYGYTF. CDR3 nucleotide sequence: TGTGCCAGCAGCTTAGCCGGACAGGGAGGCTATGGCTACACCTTC.